This T cell receptor (beta chain) was retrieved from a study of cytomegalovirus exposure and HLA in healthy donors. Study findings and constraints: TCR beta chains numbering approximately 150 were designated cytomegalovirus-associated. A likely sequencing artifact accounted for one observed cluster of highly shared sequence variants. Earlier findings revealed that most TCR beta V segments proved productive either about 90% or about 30% of the time.

CDR1 and CDR2 (germline): LNHDA, SQIVND (reference sequence). V was pared by 1 base and J by 2 bases, with 3 bases of the junction left unmatched. The CDR3 length is 15 residues. Use of 60 Vbeta and 13 Jbeta primers characterized the PCR. Assay: immunoSEQ multiplex PCR; the TCRdb copy retains only in-frame clones and omits some. The sample has about 170,000 clones, over 80% seen once. Worth noting for this clone: Its antigen is unidentified.

This TCR derives from a woman aged 45-59 years in good health and CMV-seropositive. The source material was PBMCs. This chain links TRBV19 with TRBJ2-5; TRBD1 matches at 8 bases. The CDR3 coding sequence is TGTGCCAGTAGTATAGCGACAGGGGTGCAAGAGACCCAGTACTTC. Amino acid sequence: CASSIATGVQETQYF.